This TCR beta chain was captured in a study of Ad26.COV2.S vaccination and SARS-CoV-2 variants. This clone has only a few counts. No antigen is known for it. Study-level findings and limits: Across vaccine and placebo recipients, the breadth of non-spike TCRs was similar. Placebo recipients had lower spike-specific TCR breadth than vaccine recipients.

Treatment described: around 19 received Ad26.COV2.S at low or high dose, single or two shots; about 5 received placebo; per-sample allocation not given. The samples date from day 63 after the first vaccine or placebo injection. Sequenced by immunoSEQ multiplex PCR; TCRdb stores in-frame clones only, minus some. The sample shows roughly 500,000 clones, 75% to 90% of them seen only once. This TCR derives from a person aged 18-60 years who received the Ad26.COV2.S COVID-19 vaccine or a placebo. The sample consisted of peripheral blood, taken in a trial of Ad26.COV2.S vaccine versus placebo.

CDR3 sequence: CASSQENRGPGNTIYF. The CDR3 bases are TGCGCCAGCAGCCAAGAGAACAGGGGGCCTGGAAACACCATATATTTT. The gene calls are TRBV4-3 and TRBJ1-3; TRBD1 aligns across 9 bases. V lost 0 bases and J lost 2; bases outside the gene matches: 2. CDR3 length equals 16 residues. Germline assignment: CDR1 LGHNA and CDR2 YSLEER.